The 28 T cell receptor beta chains below all came from one sample that was sequenced in a study of T cell responses to AZD1222 COVID-19 vaccine. Sequencing used immunoSEQ multiplex PCR; TCRdb keeps in-frame clones, though not all of them. The data show roughly 200,000 clones, approximately 90% seen once. Sequenced material: peripheral blood, taken 28 days after the second AZD1222 dose. The receptors were sampled from an adult who received the AZD1222 COVID-19 vaccine.

This clone was recorded once. The rearrangement links TRBV6-1 to TRBJ1-2; tentatively, D is TRBD1 (6 bases). The CDR3 spans 13 residues. V lost 3 bases and J lost 8, with 13 bases in between. Germline V gene lookup returns CDR1 MNHNS and CDR2 SASEGT. The CDR3, as DNA: TGTGCCAGCAGTGAGTCGGTTGGGACAGGCTACACCTTC. Translated, it gives CASSESVGTGYTF.

This clone was counted ten times or more. The chain combines TRBV4-1 with TRBJ2-5; 9 nucleotides align to TRBD2. Looked up from germline, CDR1 is MGHRA and CDR2 is YSYEKL. This CDR3 spans 15 amino acids. V shed 2 bases, J shed 4 bases, and the junction held 5 bases outside the gene matches. CDR3 protein: CASSQIAGVTETQYF. The CDR3 region has the DNA TGCGCCAGCAGCCAAATAGCGGGAGTGACAGAGACCCAGTACTTC.

The V and J genes are TRBV5-4 and TRBJ1-5; D ambiguous. CDR1 SGHNT and CDR2 YYREEE come from the germline V gene (reference sequence). V was pared by 3 bases and J by 1 base, with 8 bases between. The CDR3 runs 14 residues. The CDR3 DNA reads TGTGCCAGCAGCTCTATAGGGAGCAATCAGCCCCAGCATTTT. Amino acids: CASSSIGSNQPQHF.

The V and J genes are TRBV3-1 (or the pseudogene TRBV3-2) and TRBJ1-6; D ambiguous. The germline CDR1 and CDR2 sequences are LGHDT and YNNKEL (reference sequence). CDR3 length: 14 residues. Trimming took off 4 bases at V and 9 bases at J, with 13 bases between the two ends. The CDR3 DNA reads as TGTGCCAGCAGCCCCAGCCGGGCAGCTTCACCCCTCCACTTT. Its protein product is CASSPSRAASPLHF.

The rearrangement uses TRBV7-9 and TRBJ2-2; 13 nucleotides align to TRBD2. Germline V lookup: CDR1 SEHNR, CDR2 FQNEAQ (reference sequence). The length of the CDR3 is 16 residues. With V trimmed by 4 bases and J by 5 bases, 4 bases remained unmatched. The CDR3 sequence: CASSSGLAGATGELFF. The CDR3 nucleotides are TGTGCCAGCAGCTCTGGACTAGCGGGAGCTACCGGGGAGCTGTTTTTT. Variable domain in full (rest from reference TRBV7-9 and TRBJ2-2): DTGVSQNPRHKITKRGQNVTFRCDPISEHNRLYWYRQTLGQGPEFLTYFQNEAQLEKSRLLSDRFSAERPKGSFSTLEIQRTEQGDSAMYLCASSSGLAGATGELFFGEGSRLTVL.

The chain uses TRBV7-9 and TRBJ2-7; 8 bases align to TRBD2. The CDR3 extends over 17 amino acids. From germline, CDR1 is SEHNR and CDR2 FQNEAQ (reference sequence). Germline trimming cut 8 bases from V and 3 bases from J; bases unmatched to any gene: 18. The CDR3: CASSPPGSRGGIYEQYF. DNA of the CDR3: TGTGCCAGCTCTCCCCCTGGGTCCCGCGGGGGGATCTACGAGCAGTACTTC.

The genes are TRBV6-5 and TRBJ2-7; a weak D match, TRBD1 (6 bases). CDR3 size: 11 residues. The V gene's germline CDR1 is MNHEY and CDR2 SVGAGI. Trimming pared 6 bases from V and 4 bases from J, leaving 7 bases between. The CDR3 spells CASRQGYEQYF. The CDR3 DNA reads as TGTGCCAGCAGACAGGGTTACGAGCAGTACTTC.

This chain joins TRBV2 and TRBJ2-7; 8 bases are shared with TRBD2. Germline assignment: CDR1 SNHLY and CDR2 FYNNEI. The CDR3 contains 13 residues. The V gene end was trimmed by 8 bases and the J gene end by 2 bases; junction bases not matched to a gene: 5. DNA of the CDR3: TGTGCCAGCCAACTAGCGGCCACCTACGAGCAGTACTTC. Its translation: CASQLAATYEQYF.

V and J are TRBV2 and TRBJ2-2; TRBD2 might be the D (5 bases). The V end lost 0 bases, the J end lost 5 bases, and 10 bases lay between the germline ends. Per the germline V gene, CDR1 is SNHLY and CDR2 is FYNNEI. CDR3 size: 15 residues. The CDR3 sequence is CASSEARGGTGELFF. For the CDR3, the DNA is TGTGCCAGCAGTGAAGCGCGTGGCGGGACCGGGGAGCTGTTTTTT.

The chain recombines TRBV21-1 with TRBJ2-2; the table's D call, TRBD1, has no DNA check behind it. TRBV21-1 is classified as a pseudogene. The CDR3 sequence is 20 residues long. CDR3 bases: TGTGCCAGCAGCAAATCTGGACAGGGGGCCACACATCCGGGCACCGGGGAGCTGTTTTTT. It yields the protein CASSKSGQGATHPGTGELFF.

This chain uses TRBV7-8 with TRBJ1-3, with D possibly matching TRBD1 (5 bases). This CDR3 has 16 residues. Germline CDR1 is SGHVS and CDR2 is FQNEAQ. V lost 10 bases to trimming and J lost 0 bases, with 19 bases between them. The CDR3 DNA sequence: TGTGCCACCTCCCTATCTGACGACAGCTCTGGAAACACCATATATTTT. Amino acids: CATSLSDDSSGNTIYF.

Only one count was recorded for this clone. One junction end disagrees with the germline gene, perhaps due to a read error. V is TRBV6-6 and J is TRBJ1-2, with 11 nucleotides matching TRBD1. The CDR3 spans 13 residues. The germline V gene encodes CDR1 MNHNY and CDR2 SVGAGI (reference sequence). The CDR3 DNA reads as TGTGCCAGCAGTTACTCCTTGGACAGGGGGCTTGCCTTC. Protein sequence: CASSYSLDRGLAF.

This sequence joins TRBV5-1 and TRBJ2-1, with D perhaps matching TRBD1 (6 bases). The V end was cut by 3 bases, the J end by 4 bases, with 26 bases between. Looked up from germline, CDR1 is SGHRS and CDR2 is YFSETQ. The CDR3 covers 19 residues. CDR3 in amino acids: CASSSTRQSVGALYNEQFF. The CDR3 bases are TGCGCCAGCAGCTCCACCAGACAGTCCGTGGGGGCCCTTTACAATGAGCAGTTCTTC.

The chain combines TRBV7-9 with TRBJ2-7; D is tentatively TRBD1 or TRBD2 (5 bases each). Germline V gives CDR1 SEHNR, CDR2 FQNEAQ (reference sequence). Trimming stripped 2 bases from V and 5 bases from J, with 13 bases between. CDR3 size: 14 residues. The CDR3, as DNA: TGTGCCAGCAGCTTACCGGGGCGCGCGGACGAGCAGTACTTC. This codes for CASSLPGRADEQYF. Complete variable domain (other parts from reference TRBV7-9 and TRBJ2-7): DTGVSQNPRHKITKRGQNVTFRCDPISEHNRLYWYRQTLGQGPEFLTYFQNEAQLEKSRLLSDRFSAERPKGSFSTLEIQRTEQGDSAMYLCASSLPGRADEQYFGPGTRLTVT.

This sequence joins TRBV19 and TRBJ1-2; D is possibly TRBD1 (6 bases). The CDR3 totals 16 residues. Germline V gene data show CDR1 as LNHDA and CDR2 as SQIVND (reference sequence). V was clipped by 3 bases and J by 4 bases, with 18 bases between them. CDR3: CASSISGPRGGYGYTF. The CDR3 nucleotides read TGTGCCAGTAGTATCTCCGGGCCCAGGGGAGGCTATGGCTACACCTTC.

This clone is a singleton in its sample. This chain joins TRBV21-1 and TRBJ1-2; the table gives TRBD1 as D, unverified against the DNA. TRBV21-1 is noted as a pseudogene. This CDR3 spans 14 amino acids. The CDR3 is CASIQAGPNYGYTF. CDR3 DNA: TGTGCCAGCATCCAGGCTGGGCCCAACTATGGCTACACCTTC.

This rearrangement joins TRBV27 to TRBJ1-2, with TRBD1 matching 10 bases. Per the germline V gene, CDR1 is MNHEY and CDR2 is SMNVEV (reference sequence). After removal of 6 bases from V and 5 bases from J, the junction contained 12 bases not matched to a gene. The CDR3 is 16 amino acids. CDR3 nucleotides: TGTGCCAGCAGCTACGCTCGGACAGGGGGTAAATATGGCTACACCTTC. Residues: CASSYARTGGKYGYTF.

V gene TRBV19 combines with J gene TRBJ2-1; D uncertain. Per the germline V gene, CDR1 is LNHDA and CDR2 is SQIVND (reference sequence). V dropped 3 bases and J dropped 0 bases, with 9 bases sitting between them. The CDR3 runs 15 residues. CDR3 bases: TGTGCCAGTAGTATCGACCTCAGCTCCTACAATGAGCAGTTCTTC. Translation: CASSIDLSSYNEQFF.

This chain joins TRBV30 and TRBJ1-2, with no clear D. Germline V CDR1 and CDR2: GTSNPN, SVGIG (reference sequence). This CDR3 spans 13 amino acids. Trimming left V 0 bases short and J 4 bases short, with 9 bases between. CDR3 sequence reads: CAWSVMRGYGYTF. As DNA, the CDR3 is TGTGCCTGGAGTGTAATGCGGGGCTATGGCTACACCTTC.

A remark on this clone: Without the conserved terminal phenylalanine or tryptophan, this CDR3 likely stems from a read error. The limits of the CDR3 on the DNA are not certain, so only TCRdb's listed CDR3 is given. This chain joins TRBV5-6 and TRBJ2-7; the table gives TRBD1 as D, unverified against the DNA. The CDR3 region is 14 residues in length, termini included. From germline, CDR1 is SGHDT and CDR2 YYEEEE. The CDR3 here is CASSSPRDILPRVI.

This chain links TRBV6-5 with TRBJ2-2; a possible D gene is TRBD2 (5 bases). This CDR3 has 13 residues. Germline CDR1 is MNHEY and CDR2 is SVGAGI. Trimming took off 6 bases at V and 5 bases at J, with 10 bases between the two ends. The CDR3 is CASRLGGTGELFF. Here the CDR3 DNA reads TGTGCCAGCAGACTAGGTGGGACCGGGGAGCTGTTTTTT.

The gene calls are TRBV7-2 and TRBJ2-7, with unresolved D. Trimming took off 1 base at V and 2 bases at J, with 12 bases between the two ends. The germline CDR1 and CDR2 sequences are SGHTA and FQGNSA. This CDR3 comprises 15 residues. In DNA, the CDR3 is TGTGCCAGCAGCTTAGGTGCCAGTTCCACCTACGAGCAGTACTTC. It specifies CASSLGASSTYEQYF.

This clone was seen only a few times. This chain joins TRBV10-3 and TRBJ2-7, with D unresolved. The CDR3 consists of 13 residues. Germline CDR1 and CDR2: ENHRY and SYGVKD. V lost 2 bases and J 3 bases, leaving 8 bases between the germline ends. CDR3 DNA: TGTGCCATCAGTGAGGAAGTACTCTACGAGCAGTACTTC. Residues: CAISEEVLYEQYF.

This clone was seen a single time. J is TRBJ1-1 and V is TRBV29-1; 7 bases line up with TRBD1. The CDR3 totals 15 residues. The germline V gene encodes CDR1 SQVTM and CDR2 ANQGSEA. The ends lost 4 bases at V and 8 bases at J; junction bases unmatched: 16. Here the CDR3 DNA reads TGCAGCGTTGGCGACAGGGTGGAGCTGAGAGGGGAAGCTTTCTTT. This gives the protein CSVGDRVELRGEAFF.

The chain is built from TRBV10-3 and TRBJ2-7; 10 nucleotides agree with TRBD2. Germline V lookup: CDR1 ENHRY, CDR2 SYGVKD. Germline trimming cut 4 bases from V and 2 bases from J; bases unmatched to any gene: 5. The CDR3 runs to 15 residues. This CDR3 reads CAISARTSGPYEQYF. CDR3 nucleotides: TGTGCCATCAGTGCAAGGACTAGCGGTCCCTACGAGCAGTACTTC.

This clone was seen just once. Here the CDR3 DNA reads TGTGCCAGCAGGGGGAAGGGGCCTACAACTAATGAAAAACTGTTTTTT. The encoded protein is CASRGKGPTTNEKLFF. The rearrangement joins TRBV18 to TRBJ1-4; D may be TRBD1 (6 bases). Trimming stripped 8 bases from V and 0 bases from J, with 16 bases between. From germline, CDR1 is KGHSH and CDR2 LQKENI. The CDR3 consists of 16 residues. Full variable domain (outside the CDR3, taken from reference TRBV18 and TRBJ1-4): NAGVMQNPRHLVRRRGQEARLRCSPMKGHSHVYWYRQLPEEGLKFMVYLQKENIIDESGMPKERFSAEFPKEGPSILRIQQVVRGDSAAYFCASRGKGPTTNEKLFFGSGTQLSVL.

The CDR3 sequence: CASRNRQGEAQYF. The CDR3 DNA reads as TGTGCCAGCAGGAACCGACAGGGGGAGGCCCAGTACTTC. The chain employs TRBV6-5 and TRBJ2-5; 9 bases align to TRBD1. The CDR3 totals 13 residues. J was trimmed by 9 bases and V by 6 bases; bases with no gene match: 8. CDR1 and CDR2 from the germline V gene are MNHEY and SVGAGI.

This chain links TRBV6-5 with TRBJ2-1, with no clear D. Germline loops: CDR1 MNHEY, CDR2 SVGAGI. This CDR3 is 13 amino acids long. The V gene lost 2 bases and the J gene lost 7 bases, with 9 bases spanning the gap. The CDR3 DNA reads as TGTGCCAGCAGTTACGCGATGGGTAATGAGCAGTTCTTC. Encoded protein: CASSYAMGNEQFF.